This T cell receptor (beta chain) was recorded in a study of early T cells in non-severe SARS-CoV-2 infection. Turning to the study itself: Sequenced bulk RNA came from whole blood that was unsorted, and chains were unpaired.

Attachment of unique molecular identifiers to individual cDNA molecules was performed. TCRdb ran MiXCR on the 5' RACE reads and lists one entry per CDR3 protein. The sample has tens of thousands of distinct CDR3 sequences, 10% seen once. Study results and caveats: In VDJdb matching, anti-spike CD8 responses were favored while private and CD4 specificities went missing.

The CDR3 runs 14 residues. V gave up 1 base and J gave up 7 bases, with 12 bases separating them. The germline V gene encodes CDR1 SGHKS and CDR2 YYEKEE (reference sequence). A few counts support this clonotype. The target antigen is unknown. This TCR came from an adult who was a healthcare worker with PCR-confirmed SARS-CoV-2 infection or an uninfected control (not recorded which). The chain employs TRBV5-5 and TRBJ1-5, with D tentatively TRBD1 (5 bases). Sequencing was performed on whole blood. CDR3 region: CASSLSGWGQPQHF. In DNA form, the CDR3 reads TGTGCCAGCAGCTTGTCAGGTTGGGGGCAGCCCCAGCATTTT.